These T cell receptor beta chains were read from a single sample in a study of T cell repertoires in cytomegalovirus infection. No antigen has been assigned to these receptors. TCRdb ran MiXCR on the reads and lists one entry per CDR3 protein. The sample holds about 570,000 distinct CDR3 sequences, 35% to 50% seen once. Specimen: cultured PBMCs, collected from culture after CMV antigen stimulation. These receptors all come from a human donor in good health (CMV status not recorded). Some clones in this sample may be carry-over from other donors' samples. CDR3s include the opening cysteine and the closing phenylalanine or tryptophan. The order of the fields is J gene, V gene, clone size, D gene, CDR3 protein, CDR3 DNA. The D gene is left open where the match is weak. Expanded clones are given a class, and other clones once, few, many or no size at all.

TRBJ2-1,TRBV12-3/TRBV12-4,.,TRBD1,CASSPHLPGQGAYNEQFF,TGTGCCAGCAGTCCCCATCTACCGGGACAGGGGGCCTACAATGAGCAGTTCTTC
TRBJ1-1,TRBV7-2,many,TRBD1,CASSLDGQGYTEAFF,TGTGCCAGCAGCTTAGATGGACAGGGTTACACTGAAGCTTTCTTT
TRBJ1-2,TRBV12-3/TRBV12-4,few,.,CASRSSWNYGYTF,TGTGCCAGCAGGTCCAGTTGGAACTATGGCTACACCTTC
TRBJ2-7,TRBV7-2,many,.,CASSIAYEQYF,TGTGCCAGCAGCATCGCCTACGAGCAGTACTTC
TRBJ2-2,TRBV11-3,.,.,CASSLEDAGELFF,TGTGCCAGCAGCTTAGAAGATGCCGGGGAGCTGTTTTTT
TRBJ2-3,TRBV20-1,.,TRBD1,CSARDVGQGMQYF,TGCAGTGCTAGAGATGTTGGACAGGGGATGCAGTATTTT
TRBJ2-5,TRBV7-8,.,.,CASSFRRGRETQYF,TGTGCCAGCAGCTTCAGGCGGGGGCGAGAGACCCAGTACTTC
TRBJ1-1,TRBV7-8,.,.,CASSFTIGITEAFF,TGTGCCAGCAGCTTTACTATAGGAATCACTGAAGCTTTCTTT
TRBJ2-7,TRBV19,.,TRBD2,CASSITGTSYEQYF,TGTGCCAGTAGTATAACCGGGACTAGCTACGAGCAGTACTTC
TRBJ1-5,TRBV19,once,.,CASSLTQNSNQPQHF,TGTGCCAGTAGTCTCACACAGAATAGCAATCAGCCCCAGCATTTT
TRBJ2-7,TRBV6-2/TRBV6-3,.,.,CASSYTRTFSYEQYF,TGTGCCAGCAGTTACACACGGACCTTTTCCTACGAGCAGTACTTC
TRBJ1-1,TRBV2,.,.,CASSYVGTEAFF,TGTGCCAGCAGTTACGTCGGGACAGAAGCTTTCTTT
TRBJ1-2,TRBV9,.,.,CASSVMGTPLGYTF,TGTGCCAGCAGCGTAATGGGGACACCCCTCGGCTACACCTTC
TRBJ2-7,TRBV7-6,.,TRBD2,CASTLPGPGLAGGGDEQYF,TGTGCCAGCACCCTCCCCGGGCCGGGACTAGCGGGCGGAGGAGACGAGCAGTACTTC
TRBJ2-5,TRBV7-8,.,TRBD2,CASTRLAGVVNQETQYF,TGTGCCAGCACCCGACTAGCGGGAGTGGTAAATCAAGAGACCCAGTACTTC
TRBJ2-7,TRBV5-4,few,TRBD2,CASSKGTSGDEQYF,TGTGCCAGCAGCAAAGGGACTAGCGGAGACGAGCAGTACTTC
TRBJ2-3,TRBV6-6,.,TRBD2,CASSVLAGGRDTQYF,TGTGCCAGCAGTGTTCTAGCGGGCGGGAGAGATACGCAGTATTTT
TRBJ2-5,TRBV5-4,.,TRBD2,CASSFGPSGYEETQYF,TGTGCCAGCAGCTTTGGTCCTAGCGGCTACGAAGAGACCCAGTACTTC
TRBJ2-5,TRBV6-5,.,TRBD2,CASSGGQSETQYF,TGTGCCAGCTCGGGAGGGCAGTCAGAGACCCAGTACTTC
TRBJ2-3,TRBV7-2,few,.,CASSPEGSTDTQYF,TGTGCCAGCAGCCCAGAAGGGAGCACAGATACGCAGTATTTT
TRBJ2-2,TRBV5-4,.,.,CASKQRGTGELFF,TGTGCCAGCAAACAGAGGGGGACCGGGGAGCTGTTTTTT
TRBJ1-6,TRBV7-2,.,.,CASSLAQGDSPLHF,TGTGCCAGCAGCTTAGCCCAGGGCGATTCACCCCTCCACTTT
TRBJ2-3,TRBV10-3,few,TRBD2,CAISDPSGAAIDTQYF,TGTGCCATCAGTGACCCTAGCGGGGCCGCAATAGATACGCAGTATTTT
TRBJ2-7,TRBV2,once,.,CAVGVQAAYEQYF,TGTGCCGTGGGGGTTCAAGCGGCCTACGAGCAGTACTTC
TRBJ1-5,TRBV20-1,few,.,CSATPFGEPNQPQHF,TGCAGTGCTACCCCGTTTGGGGAGCCCAATCAGCCCCAGCATTTT
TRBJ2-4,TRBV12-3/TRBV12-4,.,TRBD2,CASSLRLAGAGAKNIQYF,TGTGCCAGCAGTCTCCGACTAGCGGGGGCCGGAGCCAAAAACATTCAGTACTTC
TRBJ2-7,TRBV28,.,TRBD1,CASTPDRRLYEQYF,TGTGCCAGCACTCCGGACAGGAGATTATACGAGCAGTACTTC
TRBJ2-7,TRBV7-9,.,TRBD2,CASSLTSGGEQYF,TGTGCCAGCAGCTTGACTTCGGGGGGCGAGCAGTACTTC
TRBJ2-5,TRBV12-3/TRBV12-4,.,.,CASSFIIETQYF,TGTGCCAGCAGTTTTATTATAGAGACCCAGTACTTC
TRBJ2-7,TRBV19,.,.,CASSVFEGYEQYF,TGTGCCAGTAGTGTCTTCGAGGGCTATGAGCAGTACTTC
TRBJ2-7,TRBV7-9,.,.,CASSLARKDRPYEQYF,TGTGCCAGCAGCTTAGCGCGGAAGGACAGACCCTACGAGCAGTACTTC
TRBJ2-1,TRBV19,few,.,CASSIATGNEQFF,TGTGCCAGTAGTATAGCCACAGGGAATGAGCAGTTCTTC
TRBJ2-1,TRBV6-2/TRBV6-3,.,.,CASSYGPTGSSYNEQFF,TGTGCCAGCAGTTACGGGCCCACTGGGAGCTCCTACAATGAGCAGTTCTTC
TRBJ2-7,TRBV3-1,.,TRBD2,CASSPSGRADEQYF,TGTGCCAGCAGTCCAAGCGGGAGGGCGGACGAGCAGTACTTC
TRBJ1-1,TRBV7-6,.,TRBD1,CASSFPYRGTEAFF,TGTGCCAGCAGCTTCCCCTACAGGGGCACTGAAGCTTTCTTT
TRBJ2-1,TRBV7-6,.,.,CASTRTGGDEQFF,TGTGCCAGCACCAGGACAGGAGGGGATGAGCAGTTCTTC
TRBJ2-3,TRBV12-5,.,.,CASGLSRLGTSTDTQYF,TGTGCTAGTGGTTTGTCCCGACTGGGGACCAGCACAGATACGCAGTATTTT
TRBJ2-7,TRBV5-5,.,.,CASSSGAVYYEQYF,TGTGCCAGCAGCTCGGGGGCCGTATACTACGAGCAGTACTTC
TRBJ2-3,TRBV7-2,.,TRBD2,CASSKRSGGVTDTQYF,TGTGCCAGCAGCAAGCGTAGCGGGGGCGTCACAGATACGCAGTATTTT
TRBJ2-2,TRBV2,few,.,CASTLTRHKTGELFF,TGTGCCAGCACCCTAACTCGACACAAGACCGGGGAGCTGTTTTTT
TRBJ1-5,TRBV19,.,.,CASRGTTQASNQPQHF,TGTGCCAGTAGGGGCACCACTCAGGCTAGCAATCAGCCCCAGCATTTT